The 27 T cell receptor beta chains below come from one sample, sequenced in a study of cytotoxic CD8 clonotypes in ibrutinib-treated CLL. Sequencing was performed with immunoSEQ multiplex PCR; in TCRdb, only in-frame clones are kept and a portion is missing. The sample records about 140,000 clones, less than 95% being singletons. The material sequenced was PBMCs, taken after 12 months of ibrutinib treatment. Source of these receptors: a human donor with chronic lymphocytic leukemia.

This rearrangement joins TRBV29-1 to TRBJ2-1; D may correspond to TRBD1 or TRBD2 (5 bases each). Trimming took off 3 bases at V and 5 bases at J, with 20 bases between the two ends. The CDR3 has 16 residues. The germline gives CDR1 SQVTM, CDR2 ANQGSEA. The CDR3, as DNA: TGCAGCGTTGATTGGGACCTGGCTCTTTGGGACAATGAGCAGTTCTTC. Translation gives CSVDWDLALWDNEQFF.

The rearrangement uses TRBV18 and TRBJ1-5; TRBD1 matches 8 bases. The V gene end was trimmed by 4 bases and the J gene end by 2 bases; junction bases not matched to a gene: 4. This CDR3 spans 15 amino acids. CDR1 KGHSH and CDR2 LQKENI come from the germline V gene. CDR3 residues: CASSHSGGGNQPQHF. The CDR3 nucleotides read TGTGCCAGCTCACACTCAGGGGGCGGCAATCAGCCCCAGCATTTT.

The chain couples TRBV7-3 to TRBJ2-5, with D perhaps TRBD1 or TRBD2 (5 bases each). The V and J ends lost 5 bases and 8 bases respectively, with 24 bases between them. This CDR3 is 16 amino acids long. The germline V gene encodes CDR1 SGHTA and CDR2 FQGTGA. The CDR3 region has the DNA TGTGCCAGCAGCACCCTTCGGAAGAAGAGAGGGGTTACCCAGTACTTC. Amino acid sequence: CASSTLRKKRGVTQYF.

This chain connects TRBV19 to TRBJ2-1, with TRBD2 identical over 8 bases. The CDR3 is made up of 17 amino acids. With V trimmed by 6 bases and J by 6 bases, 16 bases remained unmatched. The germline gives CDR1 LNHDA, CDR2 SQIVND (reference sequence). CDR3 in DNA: TGTGCCAGTAGCCTTTCCGGGACTAGAGGTTCCGCCAATGAGCAGTTCTTC. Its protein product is CASSLSGTRGSANEQFF.

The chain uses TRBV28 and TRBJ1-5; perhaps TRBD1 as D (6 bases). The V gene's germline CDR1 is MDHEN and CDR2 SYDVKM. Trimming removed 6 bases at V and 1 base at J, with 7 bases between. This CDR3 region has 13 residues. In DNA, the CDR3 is TGTGCCAGCAGAACAGGGAGCAATCAGCCCCAGCATTTT. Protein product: CASRTGSNQPQHF.

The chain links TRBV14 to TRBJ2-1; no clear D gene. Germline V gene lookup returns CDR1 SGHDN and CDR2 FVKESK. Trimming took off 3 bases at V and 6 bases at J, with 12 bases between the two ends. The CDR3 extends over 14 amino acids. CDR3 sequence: CASSQIGPINEQFF. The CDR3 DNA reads TGTGCCAGCAGCCAGATAGGTCCCATCAATGAGCAGTTCTTC.

Here the CDR3 reads CASSLQGPSTDTQYF. DNA of the CDR3: TGTGCCAGCAGCCTACAGGGCCCTAGCACAGATACGCAGTATTTT. The chain combines TRBV7-2 with TRBJ2-3, with D maybe TRBD1 (6 bases). Deletions cut 5 bases from V and 0 bases from J, with 12 bases between. CDR3 length: 15 amino acids. CDR1 is SGHTA and CDR2 is FQGNSA in the germline V gene.

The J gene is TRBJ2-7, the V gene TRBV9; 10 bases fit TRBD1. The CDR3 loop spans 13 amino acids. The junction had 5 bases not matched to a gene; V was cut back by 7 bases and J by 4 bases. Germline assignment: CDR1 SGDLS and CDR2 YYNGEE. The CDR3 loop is CASSRDRGYEQYF. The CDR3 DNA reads TGTGCCAGCTCCCGGGACAGGGGATACGAGCAGTACTTC.

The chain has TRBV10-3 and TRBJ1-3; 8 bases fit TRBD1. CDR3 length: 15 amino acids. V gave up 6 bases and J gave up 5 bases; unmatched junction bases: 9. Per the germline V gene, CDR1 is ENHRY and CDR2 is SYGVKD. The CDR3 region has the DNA TGTGCCATCAGCCCGGGACAGGCTGTGAGAAACACCATATATTTT. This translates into CAISPGQAVRNTIYF.

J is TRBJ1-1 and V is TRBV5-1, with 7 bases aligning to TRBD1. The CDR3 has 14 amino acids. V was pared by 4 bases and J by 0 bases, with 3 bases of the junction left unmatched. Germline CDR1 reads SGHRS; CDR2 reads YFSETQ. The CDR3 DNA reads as TGCGCCAGCAGCCTAGGACAGGTGAACACTGAAGCTTTCTTT. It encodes CASSLGQVNTEAFF.

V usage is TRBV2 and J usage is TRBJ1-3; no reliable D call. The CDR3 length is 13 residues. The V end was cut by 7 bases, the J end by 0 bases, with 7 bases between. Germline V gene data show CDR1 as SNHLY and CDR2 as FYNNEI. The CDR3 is CASNFVSGNTIYF. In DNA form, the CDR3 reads TGTGCCAGCAATTTTGTCTCTGGAAACACCATATATTTT.

The CDR3 nucleotides are TGTGCCAGCTCACCGGGAGTGGGGACACCCGCCGGGGAGCTGTTTTTT. Translated, it gives CASSPGVGTPAGELFF. The J gene is TRBJ2-2, the V gene TRBV18; maybe TRBD1 (6 bases). This CDR3 spans 16 amino acids. The V end lost 3 bases, the J end lost 6 bases, and 17 bases lay between the germline ends. Germline V CDR1 and CDR2: KGHSH, LQKENI.

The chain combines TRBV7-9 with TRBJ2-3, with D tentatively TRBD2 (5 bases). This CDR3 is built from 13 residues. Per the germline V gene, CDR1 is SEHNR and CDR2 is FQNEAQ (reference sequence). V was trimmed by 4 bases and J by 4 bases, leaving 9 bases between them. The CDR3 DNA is TGTGCCAGCAGCTACGGCGGGTCAGATACGCAGTATTTT. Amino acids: CASSYGGSDTQYF.

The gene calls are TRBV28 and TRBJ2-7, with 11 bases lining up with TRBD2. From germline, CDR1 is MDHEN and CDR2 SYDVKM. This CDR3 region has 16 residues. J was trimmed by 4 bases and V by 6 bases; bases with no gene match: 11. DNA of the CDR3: TGTGCCAGCAGCCCTACCCACGGGACTAGCGGATACGAGCAGTACTTC. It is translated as CASSPTHGTSGYEQYF.

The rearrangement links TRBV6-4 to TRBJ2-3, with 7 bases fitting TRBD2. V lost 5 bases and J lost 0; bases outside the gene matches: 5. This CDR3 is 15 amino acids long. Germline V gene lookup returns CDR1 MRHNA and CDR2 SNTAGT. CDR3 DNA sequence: TGTGCCAGCAGTTTTGAAGCGGGAAGCACAGATACGCAGTATTTT. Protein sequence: CASSFEAGSTDTQYF.

CDR3 sequence (DNA): TGTGCCAGTAGTAGATCCGGGATAGCGAACACCGGGGAGCTGTTTTTT. This gives the protein CASSRSGIANTGELFF. J is TRBJ2-2 and V is TRBV19, with D perhaps TRBD2 (5 bases). The CDR3 extends over 16 amino acids. The germline V gene encodes CDR1 LNHDA and CDR2 SQIVND (reference sequence). Trimming pared 4 bases from V and 0 bases from J, leaving 12 bases between.

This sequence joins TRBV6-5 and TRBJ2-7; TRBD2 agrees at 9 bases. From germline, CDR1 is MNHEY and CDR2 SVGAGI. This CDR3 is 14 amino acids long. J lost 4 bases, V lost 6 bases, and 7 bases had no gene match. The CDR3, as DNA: TGTGCCAGCAGCAGTAGCGGGAGCAGGTACGAGCAGTACTTC. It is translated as CASSSSGSRYEQYF.

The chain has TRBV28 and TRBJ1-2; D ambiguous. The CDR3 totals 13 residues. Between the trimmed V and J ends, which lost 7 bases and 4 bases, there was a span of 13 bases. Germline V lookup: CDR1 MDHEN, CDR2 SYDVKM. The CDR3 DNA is TGTGCCAGCACAAGCGGCGCAATCTATGGCTACACCTTC. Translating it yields CASTSGAIYGYTF.

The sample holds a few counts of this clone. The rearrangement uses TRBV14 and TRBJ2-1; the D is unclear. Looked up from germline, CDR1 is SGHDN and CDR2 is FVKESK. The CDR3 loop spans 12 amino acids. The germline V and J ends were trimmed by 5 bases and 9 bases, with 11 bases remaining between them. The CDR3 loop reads CASSLGNGEQFF. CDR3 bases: TGTGCCAGCAGCTTAGGGAACGGTGAGCAGTTCTTC.

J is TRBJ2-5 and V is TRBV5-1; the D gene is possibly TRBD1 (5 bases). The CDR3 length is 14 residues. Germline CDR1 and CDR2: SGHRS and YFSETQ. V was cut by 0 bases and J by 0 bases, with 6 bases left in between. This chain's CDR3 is CASSLGQNQETQYF. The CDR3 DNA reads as TGCGCCAGCAGCTTGGGACAGAACCAAGAGACCCAGTACTTC.

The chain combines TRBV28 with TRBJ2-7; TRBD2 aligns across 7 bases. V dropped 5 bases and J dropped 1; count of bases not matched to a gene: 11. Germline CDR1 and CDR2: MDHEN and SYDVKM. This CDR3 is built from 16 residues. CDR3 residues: CASSIVAQGGSYEQYF. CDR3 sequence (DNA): TGTGCCAGCAGTATTGTCGCGCAGGGAGGGTCCTACGAGCAGTACTTC.

The CDR3 DNA reads as TGTGCCAGTAGTACTAGCGGGAACACCGGGGAGCTGTTTTTT. It encodes CASSTSGNTGELFF. This sequence joins TRBV19 and TRBJ2-2; 7 bases match TRBD2. This CDR3 comprises 14 residues. Trimming at V came to 4 bases and at J to 1 base, leaving 0 bases not matched to a gene. Germline CDR1 and CDR2: LNHDA and SQIVND (reference sequence).

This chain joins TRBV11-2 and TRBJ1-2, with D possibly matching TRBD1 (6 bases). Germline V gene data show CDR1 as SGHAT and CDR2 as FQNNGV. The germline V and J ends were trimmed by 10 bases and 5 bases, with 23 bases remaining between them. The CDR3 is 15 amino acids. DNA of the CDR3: TGTGCCACCCATCGAAGGGGGGGGGACCTTTATGGCTACACCTTC. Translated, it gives CATHRRGGDLYGYTF.

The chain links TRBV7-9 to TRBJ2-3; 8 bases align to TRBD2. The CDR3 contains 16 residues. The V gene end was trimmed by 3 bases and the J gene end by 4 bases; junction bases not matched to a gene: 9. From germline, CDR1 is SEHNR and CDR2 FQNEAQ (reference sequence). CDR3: CASSFIREGPSDTQYF. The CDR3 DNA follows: TGTGCCAGCAGCTTTATTCGGGAGGGCCCATCAGATACGCAGTATTTT.

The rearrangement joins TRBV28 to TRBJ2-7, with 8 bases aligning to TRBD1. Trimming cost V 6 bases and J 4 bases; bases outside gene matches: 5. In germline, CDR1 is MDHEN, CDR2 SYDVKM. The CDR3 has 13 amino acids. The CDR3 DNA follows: TGTGCCAGCAGCCCAGGGGGCGGGTACGAGCAGTACTTC. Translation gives CASSPGGGYEQYF.

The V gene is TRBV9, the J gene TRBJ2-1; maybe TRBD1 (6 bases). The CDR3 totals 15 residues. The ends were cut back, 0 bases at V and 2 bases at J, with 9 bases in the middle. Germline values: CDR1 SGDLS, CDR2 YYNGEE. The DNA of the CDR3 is TGTGCCAGCAGCGTAGTGGGGGACACCTACAATGAGCAGTTCTTC. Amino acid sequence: CASSVVGDTYNEQFF.

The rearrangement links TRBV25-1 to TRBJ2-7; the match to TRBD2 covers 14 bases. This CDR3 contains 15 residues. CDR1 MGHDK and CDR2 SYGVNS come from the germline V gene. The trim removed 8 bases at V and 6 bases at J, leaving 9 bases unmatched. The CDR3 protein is CASQQGTSGRGEQYF. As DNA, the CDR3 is TGTGCCAGCCAGCAGGGGACTAGCGGGAGAGGCGAGCAGTACTTC.